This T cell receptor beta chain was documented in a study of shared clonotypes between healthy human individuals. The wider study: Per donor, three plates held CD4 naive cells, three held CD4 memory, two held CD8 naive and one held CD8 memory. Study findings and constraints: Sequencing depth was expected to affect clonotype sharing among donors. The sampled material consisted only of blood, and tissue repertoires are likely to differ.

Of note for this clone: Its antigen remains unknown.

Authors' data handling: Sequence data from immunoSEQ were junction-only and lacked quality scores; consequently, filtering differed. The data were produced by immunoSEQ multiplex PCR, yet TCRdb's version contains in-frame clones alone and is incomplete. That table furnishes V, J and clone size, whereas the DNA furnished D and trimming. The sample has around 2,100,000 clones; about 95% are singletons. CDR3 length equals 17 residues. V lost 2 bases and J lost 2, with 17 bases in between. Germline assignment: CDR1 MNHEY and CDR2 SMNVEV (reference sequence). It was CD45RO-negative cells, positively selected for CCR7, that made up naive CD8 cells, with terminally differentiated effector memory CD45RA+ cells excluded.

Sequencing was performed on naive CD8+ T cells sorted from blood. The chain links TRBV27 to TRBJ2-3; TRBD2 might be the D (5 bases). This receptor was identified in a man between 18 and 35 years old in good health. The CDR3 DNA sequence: TGTGCCAGCAGTTTAATAGTCAGCGGTTCACACACAGATACGCAGTATTTT. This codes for CASSLIVSGSHTDTQYF.